Listed here is a single T cell receptor beta chain. The antigen remains unidentified. J gave up 5 bases and V 8 bases, and 11 bases lay outside the gene matches. Germline V CDR1 and CDR2: SQVTM, ANQGSEA. The CDR3 totals 13 residues. Alongside a J-beta primer mix, a sample-barcoded 5' primer served in a second PCR lasting roughly 7 to 11 cycles. Using its own MiXCR run on the 5' RACE reads, TCRdb lists one record per CDR3 protein. Of about 770,000 distinct CDR3 sequences in the sample, around 45% were seen once. This sample stems from a study of blood T cells in healthy people across ages. Study-level findings and limits: Observed TCR beta diversity showed a strong correlation with the percentage of naive T cells as measured by flow cytometry. As age increased, TCR beta diversity per million T cells fell in a roughly linear fashion.

Samples had at least 6.5 million PBMCs isolated from them. Sequencing was carried out using blood. The sequence was collected from a man aged 55 to 70 in good health. The V and J genes are TRBV29-1 and TRBJ2-5; 7 bases line up with TRBD1. The CDR3 DNA sequence: TGCAGCTCTGCTAAGGGGGCCGAGGAGACCCAGTACTTC. Translated: CSSAKGAEETQYF.